A single TCR beta chain is shown here with its context. Its antigen is unidentified. The sample belongs to a study of T cell repertoires in cytomegalovirus infection. About the study: Public TCR beta signatures were indicative of both CMV infection and a matching HLA type.

Regarding the study as a whole: Dominating the ex vivo response were TCR beta clonotypes that were CMV-specific and HLA-C-restricted. The cumulative frequency of public TCR beta families identified carriers of CMV plus the relevant HLA.

TCRdb used MiXCR to reprocess the reads, holding one entry per CDR3 protein. The profile shows fewer than 250,000 distinct CDR3 sequences, about 12% of them singletons. The CDR3 totals 15 residues. The germline CDR1 and CDR2 sequences are SGHTA and FQGTGA. With 5 bases clipped from V and 4 bases from J, the junction kept 4 bases outside the gene matches. This clonotype originated in a human donor in good health (CMV status not recorded). Some clones in this sample may be carry-over from other donors' samples. The material sequenced was PBMCs. This chain links TRBV7-3 with TRBJ2-1, with 11 positions matching TRBD2. CDR3 bases: TGTGCCAGCAGCATGGGGACTAGCGGTTACAATGAGCAGTTCTTC. Translating it yields CASSMGTSGYNEQFF.